Listed here are 18 T cell receptor beta chains from one sample, sequenced in a study of blood T cell repertoires in COVID-19. The table came from immunoSEQ multiplex PCR; TCRdb's copy has only in-frame clones and leaves some out. The sample comprises 200,000 to 250,000 clones, 84% of which are singletons, and 4% to 6% rests with the top ten. Sequencing was performed on peripheral blood. The receptors stem from a woman aged 55-69 years who had recovered from COVID-19.

V is TRBV10-3 and J is TRBJ2-7; 9 nucleotides align to TRBD1. Trimming removed 11 bases from V and 1 base from J; junction bases left unmatched: 6. The CDR3 is 13 amino acids. CDR1 is ENHRY, CDR2 SYGVKD, per germline. The CDR3 protein is CAAGTGYSYEQYF. The CDR3 DNA reads TGTGCCGCCGGGACAGGGTATTCCTACGAGCAGTACTTC.

The chain combines TRBV29-1 with TRBJ2-7; the match to TRBD1 covers 7 bases. After removal of 5 bases from V and 1 base from J, the junction contained 8 bases not matched to a gene. The CDR3 runs to 14 residues. CDR1 SQVTM and CDR2 ANQGSEA come from the germline V gene. In nucleotides, the CDR3 is TGCAGCGTTACCAACAGGGGATCGTCCTACGAGCAGTACTTC. The encoded protein is CSVTNRGSSYEQYF.

This chain joins TRBV2 and TRBJ2-7, with D unresolved. Germline CDR1 is SNHLY and CDR2 is FYNNEI. V was pared by 1 base and J by 0 bases, with 13 bases between. The CDR3 has 16 amino acids. The CDR3 sequence: CASSEGHLVRSYEQYF. CDR3 nucleotides: TGTGCCAGCAGTGAAGGTCATCTGGTGCGCTCCTACGAGCAGTACTTC. Based on the CDR3 plus reference TRBV2 and TRBJ2-7, the full variable domain is EPEVTQTPSHQVTQMGQEVILRCVPISNHLYFYWYRQILGQKVEFLVSFYNNEISEKSEIFDDQFSVERPDGSNFTLKIRSTKLEDSAMYFCASSEGHLVRSYEQYFGPGTRLTVT.

The chain uses TRBV7-9 and TRBJ1-1; tentative D call: TRBD1 (6 bases). V gave up 1 base and J gave up 9 bases, with 9 bases separating them. Germline V CDR1 and CDR2: SEHNR, FQNEAQ (reference sequence). This CDR3 spans 12 amino acids. CDR3 amino acids: CASSLEGGQAFF. The CDR3 coding sequence is TGTGCCAGCAGCTTAGAAGGGGGACAAGCTTTCTTT. Together with reference TRBV7-9 and TRBJ1-1, the CDR3 gives the full variable domain: DTGVSQNPRHKITKRGQNVTFRCDPISEHNRLYWYRQTLGQGPEFLTYFQNEAQLEKSRLLSDRFSAERPKGSFSTLEIQRTEQGDSAMYLCASSLEGGQAFFGQGTRLTVV.

V gene TRBV11-3 combines with J gene TRBJ2-5; 11 bases agree with TRBD2. With 1 base clipped from V and 4 bases from J, the junction kept 17 bases outside the gene matches. The V gene's germline CDR1 is SGHNT and CDR2 YENEEA. The CDR3 is 20 residues long. CDR3 in amino acids: CASSLATRTRLAGKGETQYF. The CDR3 DNA sequence: TGTGCCAGCAGCTTAGCGACTCGGACGAGACTAGCGGGGAAGGGAGAGACCCAGTACTTC.

The sample holds a few counts of this clone. The chain couples TRBV6-6 to TRBJ1-1; D perhaps matches TRBD1 (6 bases). Germline V lookup: CDR1 MNHNY, CDR2 SVGAGI (reference sequence). Trimming shortened V by 2 bases and J by 11 bases, and 15 bases separated the two germline ends. The CDR3 runs 13 residues. In DNA, the CDR3 is TGTGCCAGCAGTTACGGACAGTCAGTTGGGGCTTTCTTT. This gives the protein CASSYGQSVGAFF.

The chain joins TRBV7-3 to TRBJ2-1; 8 bases fit TRBD2. With V trimmed by 6 bases and J by 9 bases, 7 bases remained unmatched. There are 13 residues in the CDR3. Germline V gene data show CDR1 as SGHTA and CDR2 as FQGTGA. The chain's CDR3 is CASRSSGGVEQFF. As DNA, the CDR3 is TGTGCCAGCAGATCAAGCGGGGGAGTTGAGCAGTTCTTC.

This clone showed up many times. V and J are TRBV4-2 and TRBJ2-5; 10 bases map to TRBD2. J was trimmed by 1 base and V by 1 base; bases with no gene match: 0. Germline V lookup: CDR1 LGHNA, CDR2 YNFKEQ. There are 15 residues in the CDR3. The CDR3 protein is CASSQGTSGQETQYF. In nucleotides, the CDR3 is TGTGCCAGCAGCCAAGGGACTAGCGGCCAAGAGACCCAGTACTTC.

This clone was recorded only once. This rearrangement joins TRBV27 to TRBJ1-3; no definite D call. The CDR3 extends over 14 amino acids. With 6 bases removed from V and 3 bases from J, the gap between germline ends came to 12 bases. CDR1 is MNHEY, CDR2 SMNVEV, per germline (reference sequence). The CDR3 loop is CASRAGVGGNTIYF. CDR3 DNA: TGTGCCAGCAGGGCCGGGGTCGGTGGAAACACCATATATTTT.

V gene TRBV19 combines with J gene TRBJ2-5; TRBD2 aligns across 7 bases. The length of the CDR3 is 17 residues. The ends lost 1 base at V and 2 bases at J; junction bases unmatched: 10. In germline, CDR1 is LNHDA, CDR2 SQIVND (reference sequence). The CDR3 DNA is TGTGCCAGTAGTATAGCGGCCCCCCCGGGGGGACAAGAGACCCAGTACTTC. As protein: CASSIAAPPGGQETQYF. Variable domain in full (rest from reference TRBV19 and TRBJ2-5): DGGITQSPKYLFRKEGQNVTLSCEQNLNHDAMYWYRQDPGQGLRLIYYSQIVNDFQKGDIAEGYSVSREKKESFPLTVTSAQKNPTAFYLCASSIAAPPGGQETQYFGPGTRLLVL.

The chain couples TRBV6-5 to TRBJ1-3; D possibly corresponds to TRBD1 (5 bases). CDR1 MNHEY and CDR2 SVGAGI come from the germline V gene. Trimming pared 5 bases from V and 0 bases from J, leaving 8 bases between. This CDR3 has 14 residues. CDR3 nucleotide sequence: TGTGCCAGCAGTCCCGGACACTCTGGAAACACCATATATTTT. This sequence encodes CASSPGHSGNTIYF.

The V gene is TRBV5-8, the J gene TRBJ1-3; TRBD1 might be the D (6 bases). The germline V gene has CDR1 SGHTS and CDR2 YDEGEE. V gave up 3 bases and J gave up 0 bases, with 13 bases separating them. This CDR3 comprises 16 residues. CDR3 nucleotides: TGTGCCAGCAGCTCCCCGGGACACCACTCTGGAAACACCATATATTTT. Protein sequence: CASSSPGHHSGNTIYF. The variable domain in full, with the rest retrieved from reference TRBV5-8 and TRBJ1-3, is EAGVTQSPTHLIKTRGQQATLRCSPISGHTSVYWYQQALGLGLQFLLWYDEGEERNRGNFPPRFSGRQFPNYSSELNVNALELEDSALYLCASSSPGHHSGNTIYFGEGSWLTVV.

The rearrangement uses TRBV2 and TRBJ2-2; the D is unclear. The germline V gene has CDR1 SNHLY and CDR2 FYNNEI. This CDR3 region has 11 residues. The germline V and J ends were trimmed by 7 bases and 6 bases, with 6 bases remaining between them. Here the CDR3 reads CASTRAGELFF. CDR3 DNA: TGTGCCAGCACTAGAGCCGGGGAGCTGTTTTTT.

The genes are TRBV6-5 and TRBJ1-5, with D maybe TRBD1 (5 bases). V shed 5 bases and J shed 2 bases, with 13 bases lying between them. The V gene's germline CDR1 is MNHEY and CDR2 SVGAGI. The CDR3 runs 15 residues. In DNA form, the CDR3 reads TGTGCCAGCAGTCATGTCAGGGATCGCAATCAGCCCCAGCATTTT. It encodes CASSHVRDRNQPQHF.

With regard to this clone: Other DNA sequences of this sample code for an identical CDR3. The chain combines TRBV5-8 with TRBJ1-3; D ambiguous. V lost 2 bases to trimming and J lost 0 bases, with 9 bases between them. CDR3 length: 15 amino acids. CDR1 and CDR2 (germline): SGHTS, YDEGEE. This CDR3 reads CASSLDGGSGNTIYF. CDR3 DNA: TGTGCCAGCAGCTTAGACGGAGGCTCTGGAAACACCATATATTTT. The variable domain in full, completed from reference TRBV5-8 and TRBJ1-3, reads EAGVTQSPTHLIKTRGQQATLRCSPISGHTSVYWYQQALGLGLQFLLWYDEGEERNRGNFPPRFSGRQFPNYSSELNVNALELEDSALYLCASSLDGGSGNTIYFGEGSWLTVV.

The chain couples TRBV5-8 to TRBJ2-7; 7 nucleotides match TRBD1. Germline CDR1 is SGHTS and CDR2 is YDEGEE. V lost 4 bases and J lost 5; bases outside the gene matches: 12. CDR3 length: 15 amino acids. The CDR3 coding sequence is TGTGCCAGCAGCCTTCGACAGGGAAAGTCGGACGAGCAGTACTTC. Translating it yields CASSLRQGKSDEQYF.

A remark on this clone: Other DNA sequences in the sample encode the same CDR3. The rearrangement links TRBV5-4 to TRBJ1-2; unclear D gene. CDR1 and CDR2 (germline): SGHNT, YYREEE (reference sequence). The CDR3 runs to 13 residues. V was cut by 0 bases and J by 2 bases, with 5 bases left in between. This CDR3 reads CASSLERNYGYTF. DNA of the CDR3: TGTGCCAGCAGCTTGGAACGGAACTATGGCTACACCTTC.

Turning to this clone: The same CDR3 is also encoded by other DNA sequences in this sample. Here the CDR3 DNA reads TGCAGTACAAGGGGGAACACTGAAGCTTTCTTT. Translated, it gives CSTRGNTEAFF. The gene calls are TRBV20-1 and TRBJ1-1; the D gene is possibly TRBD1 (5 bases). Germline V gives CDR1 DFQATT, CDR2 SNEGSKA (reference sequence). This CDR3 contains 11 residues. The V end lost 8 bases, the J end lost 1 base, and 8 bases lay between the germline ends.